Below are 10 T cell receptor beta chains sequenced from a single sample in a study of radiation and T cells in renal cell carcinoma. Time point meaning: baseline pretreatment blood. Treatment noted: 15 Gy SBRT to primary tumor, nephrectomy 4 weeks later. The repertoire was sequenced with immunoSEQ multiplex PCR; TCRdb's copy has only in-frame clones and lacks some. The table has 130,000 to 150,000 clones, about 85% seen once. The material was blood, obtained from a patient whose treatment included radiotherapy and nephrectomy. Receptors originate from a woman aged 70-85 years with renal cell carcinoma.

The V and J genes are TRBV18 and TRBJ2-6; 11 nucleotides align to TRBD2. CDR3 length equals 19 residues. V lost 2 bases and J lost 2; bases outside the gene matches: 8. Germline CDR1 reads KGHSH; CDR2 reads LQKENI. This CDR3 is CASSPSPASGGTGANVLTF. The CDR3 DNA is TGTGCCAGCTCACCATCCCCGGCTAGCGGGGGGACTGGGGCCAACGTCCTGACTTTC.

The CDR3 DNA reads TGTGCCTGGAGTGGCCTAGCGGGGGGTAAAGATACGCAGTATTTT. Translating it yields CAWSGLAGGKDTQYF. The V and J genes are TRBV30 and TRBJ2-3, with 11 bases aligning to TRBD2. Looked up from germline, CDR1 is GTSNPN and CDR2 is SVGIG (reference sequence). V was pared by 1 base and J by 5 bases, with 5 bases of the junction left unmatched. The CDR3 totals 15 residues.

J is TRBJ1-1 and V is TRBV5-6; no clear D gene. The CDR3 length is 17 residues. Deletions cut 0 bases from V and 5 bases from J, with 20 bases between. The germline gives CDR1 SGHDT, CDR2 YYEEEE. For the CDR3, the DNA is TGTGCCAGCAGCTTGGTTGGGGAGAAGGTACTAGGGACTGAAGCTTTCTTT. As protein: CASSLVGEKVLGTEAFF.

The J gene is TRBJ1-1, the V gene TRBV23-1; D call uncertain. TRBV23-1 belongs to the ORF category, with a function that is uncertain. The CDR3 has 13 amino acids. The V end lost 6 bases, the J end lost 1 base, and 9 bases lay between the germline ends. CDR3 nucleotides: TGCGCCAGCAGCCCGAACAGGAACACTGAAGCTTTCTTT. Translated: CASSPNRNTEAFF.

The chain has TRBV19 and TRBJ2-2; D gene uncertain. Germline V CDR1 and CDR2: LNHDA, SQIVND (reference sequence). V dropped 1 base and J dropped 0 bases, with 6 bases sitting between them. This CDR3 has 15 residues. In DNA form, the CDR3 reads TGTGCCAGTAGTATAGCGGTTACGAACACCGGGGAGCTGTTTTTT. It yields the protein CASSIAVTNTGELFF.

This clone was detected once. The chain joins TRBV27 to TRBJ2-1; D is unclear. The germline V gene encodes CDR1 MNHEY and CDR2 SMNVEV (reference sequence). V shed 6 bases and J shed 2 bases, with 11 bases lying between them. This CDR3 comprises 14 residues. The CDR3 nucleotides are TGTGCCAGCAGCCCGGCACTTACCTACAATGAGCAGTTCTTC. As protein: CASSPALTYNEQFF.

V usage is TRBV6-5 and J usage is TRBJ1-1; D not resolved. The germline V gene encodes CDR1 MNHEY and CDR2 SVGAGI. V was shortened by 6 bases and J by 0 bases, with 8 bases between the two germline ends. The CDR3 extends over 13 amino acids. The CDR3 region is CASSIELNTEAFF. The CDR3 DNA sequence: TGTGCCAGCAGCATCGAGCTGAACACTGAAGCTTTCTTT.

The chain couples TRBV25-1 to TRBJ1-4; no firm D call. CDR1 and CDR2 from the germline V gene are MGHDK and SYGVNS. The CDR3 covers 14 residues. The V end was cut by 0 bases, the J end by 4 bases, with 6 bases between. CDR3 in amino acids: CASSEYSYNEKLFF. CDR3 bases: TGTGCCAGCAGTGAATACTCCTATAATGAAAAACTGTTTTTT.

The chain is built from TRBV19 and TRBJ1-6, with 12 bases lining up with TRBD1. Germline lookup yields CDR1 LNHDA and CDR2 SQIVND (reference sequence). The CDR3 totals 16 residues. V lost 5 bases to trimming and J lost 5 bases; unmatched junction nucleotides: 4. The CDR3 sequence is CASSAGQGANNSPLHF. In nucleotides, the CDR3 is TGTGCCAGTAGTGCGGGACAGGGGGCGAATAATTCACCCCTCCACTTT.

CDR3 loop: CASSLPDSPLHF. CDR3 DNA: TGTGCCAGCAGCTTGCCAGATTCACCCCTCCACTTT. The rearrangement joins TRBV5-6 to TRBJ1-6; D is unresolved. Trimming cost V 1 base and J 8 bases, with 4 bases left between them. Germline assignment: CDR1 SGHDT and CDR2 YYEEEE. CDR3 length: 12 amino acids.